The clone carrying this T cell receptor (beta chain) was counted between two and nine times. Its antigen remains unknown. These data originate in a study of beta chain features in type 1 diabetes. Broader study findings: Within each of all four CD4+ subsets, Type 1 diabetes patients had TCRB CDR3s that were moderately but significantly shorter.

Unmatched junction bases numbered 3, after V lost 4 bases and J lost 1 base. Germline V gene sequence: CDR1 SGHNT, CDR2 YYREEE (reference sequence). The CDR3 runs 16 residues. The authors reverse transcribed all of the isolated RNA, so sequencing captured expressed TCRB transcripts. About 3.7 million reads per sample were averaged for naive, central memory and regulatory samples. This table comes from immunoSEQ multiplex PCR, and its TCRdb copy is limited to in-frame clones, with some not included. This sample has about 230,000 clones, with 16% found just once. Each of the CD4+ naive, central memory, regulatory and stem cell-like memory populations was sorted via CD45RO/CCR7/CD25/CD127/CD95/CD27.

This chain connects TRBV5-4 to TRBJ2-2; 11 positions match TRBD2. This clonotype originated in a man aged 25 to 40 with type 1 diabetes. Specimen: naive CD4+ T cells from blood. CDR3 sequence reads: CASSKTSGENTGELFF. CDR3 sequence (DNA): TGTGCCAGCAGCAAGACTAGCGGGGAGAACACCGGGGAGCTGTTTTTT.